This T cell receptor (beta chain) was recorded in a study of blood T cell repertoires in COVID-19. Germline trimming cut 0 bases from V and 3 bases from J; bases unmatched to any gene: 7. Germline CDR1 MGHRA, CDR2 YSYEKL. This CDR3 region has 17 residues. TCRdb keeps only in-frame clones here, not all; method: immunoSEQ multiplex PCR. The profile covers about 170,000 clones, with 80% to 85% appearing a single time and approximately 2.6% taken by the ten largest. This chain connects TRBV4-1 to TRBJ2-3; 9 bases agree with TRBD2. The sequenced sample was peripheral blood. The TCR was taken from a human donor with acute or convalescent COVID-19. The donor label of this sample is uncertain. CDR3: CASSQDWLAGGTDTQYF. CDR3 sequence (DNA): TGCGCCAGCAGCCAAGATTGGCTGGCGGGAGGGACAGATACGCAGTATTTT.